This T cell receptor beta chain appears in the sequencing data of a study of cytomegalovirus exposure and HLA in healthy donors. The overall study: Later analysis reported that the roughly 130 validation repertoires shared the platform of the 650 to 700 first-cohort repertoires. General study findings and limits: It was confirmed in vitro that three of the CMV-associated chains were specific for CMV antigens. Subsequent analysis of the 100 to 150 validation repertoires found a tendency for first-cohort TCR clusters to co-occur. A list of approximately 150 TCR beta chains associated with cytomegalovirus was given.

This clone has just a few counts. Its target is not known. Assay: immunoSEQ multiplex PCR; the TCRdb copy retains only in-frame clones and omits some. This table has almost 200,000 clones, about 81% appearing once. Germline CDR1 MGHRA, CDR2 YSYEKL. V was pared by 4 bases and J by 2 bases, with 21 bases between. This CDR3 comprises 17 residues. Sequenced material: PBMCs. This TCR was sampled from a woman under 40 in good health and CMV-seronegative. The rearrangement links TRBV4-1 to TRBJ2-7; D is ambiguous. The CDR3 loop is CASSPTASLEWAYEQYF. CDR3 in DNA: TGCGCCAGCAGCCCCACGGCCTCCCTGGAGTGGGCCTACGAGCAGTACTTC.